These T cell receptor beta chains were read from a single sample in a study of blood T cell repertoires in COVID-19. Only in-frame clones appear in the TCRdb table, and some are missing; sequencing was by immunoSEQ multiplex PCR. This table has about 240,000 clones, 80% to 85% appearing once. Sequencing was done on a sample of peripheral blood. These TCRs come from a woman between 55 and 75 years old with active or convalescent COVID-19. Each CDR3 is given with its conserved first and last residue.

v_call: TRBV9
j_call: TRBJ2-1
cdr3_aa: CASSVVPDNEQFF

v_call: TRBV7-2
j_call: TRBJ2-3
cdr3_aa: CASSLASASTDTQYF

v_call: TRBV6-5
j_call: TRBJ1-4
cdr3_aa: CASGAPREKLFF

v_call: TRBV19
j_call: TRBJ2-1
cdr3_aa: CASSSRGSYNEQFF

v_call: TRBV5-6
j_call: TRBJ2-3
cdr3_aa: CASSLRVAGSTDTQYF

v_call: TRBV5-8
j_call: TRBJ2-4
cdr3_aa: CASSSGQGLGLGKNIQYF

v_call: TRBV9
j_call: TRBJ2-1
cdr3_aa: CASSVSGGAVENEQFF

v_call: TRBV20-1
j_call: TRBJ1-5
cdr3_aa: CSAPQGQPQHF

v_call: TRBV5-6
j_call: TRBJ2-7
cdr3_aa: CASSPIGTGAYEQYF

v_call: TRBV6-4
j_call: TRBJ2-5
cdr3_aa: CASSVGQGPQETQYF

v_call: TRBV6-5
j_call: TRBJ2-1
cdr3_aa: CASSYSSQGGPYEQFF

v_call: TRBV7-2
j_call: TRBJ2-5
cdr3_aa: CASSLGQGHQETQYF

v_call: TRBV5-6
j_call: TRBJ2-5
cdr3_aa: CASSFDSQETQYF

v_call: TRBV19
j_call: TRBJ2-5
cdr3_aa: CASSAGQGAWETQYF

v_call: TRBV19
j_call: TRBJ1-2
cdr3_aa: CASSIGTGPNYGYTF

v_call: TRBV7-2
j_call: TRBJ1-2
cdr3_aa: CASSLALTANYGYTF

v_call: TRBV6-4
j_call: TRBJ2-5
cdr3_aa: CASSPDLGETQYF

v_call: TRBV19
j_call: TRBJ1-5
cdr3_aa: CASSIDAQGPYQPQHF

v_call: TRBV30
j_call: TRBJ1-1
cdr3_aa: CAWSGGRGEAFF

v_call: TRBV19
j_call: TRBJ2-3
cdr3_aa: CASSPRTSGGLTDTQYF

v_call: TRBV4-1
j_call: TRBJ1-4
cdr3_aa: CASSQEGGLTGGEKLFF

v_call: TRBV30
j_call: TRBJ1-6
cdr3_aa: CAWARQGAHYNSPLHF

v_call: TRBV2
j_call: TRBJ2-1
cdr3_aa: CASWDRVRSGNEQFF

v_call: TRBV6-6
j_call: TRBJ2-5
cdr3_aa: CASSNSRGEGETQYF

v_call: TRBV5-8
j_call: TRBJ1-1
cdr3_aa: CASRRYGTAMNTEAFF

v_call: TRBV5-1
j_call: TRBJ1-4
cdr3_aa: CASSLFGGSDEKLFF

v_call: TRBV28
j_call: TRBJ2-7
cdr3_aa: CASSPETGGRLEQYF

v_call: TRBV27
j_call: TRBJ2-1
cdr3_aa: CASSFRPAGAAHEQFF

v_call: TRBV6-5
j_call: TRBJ2-4
cdr3_aa: CATTSGGASKNIQYF

v_call: TRBV20-1
j_call: TRBJ2-5
cdr3_aa: CSARQQETQYF

v_call: TRBV6-2/TRBV6-3
j_call: TRBJ1-6
cdr3_aa: CASSYTLKVPNSPLHF

v_call: TRBV5-6
j_call: TRBJ1-1
cdr3_aa: CASSTDRGRVNTEAFF

v_call: TRBV16
j_call: TRBJ2-1
cdr3_aa: CASSQGQNYNEQFF

v_call: TRBV21-1
j_call: TRBJ1-3
cdr3_aa: CASIQARDGNTIYF

v_call: TRBV6-2/TRBV6-3
j_call: TRBJ1-1
cdr3_aa: CASSYHGGGKDTEAFF

v_call: TRBV6-4
j_call: TRBJ2-3
cdr3_aa: CASRRTSGGVRQYF

v_call: TRBV7-9
j_call: TRBJ1-2
cdr3_aa: CASSVQGVGYGYTF

v_call: TRBV7-2
j_call: TRBJ1-1
cdr3_aa: CASSLYQGALGEAFF

v_call: TRBV27
j_call: TRBJ1-1
cdr3_aa: CASSLRGTGNTEAFF

v_call: TRBV6-5
j_call: TRBJ1-2
cdr3_aa: CASSYSYTGNLYGYTF

v_call: TRBV5-8
j_call: TRBJ2-5
cdr3_aa: CASSLGMARGAKETQYF

v_call: TRBV6-5
j_call: TRBJ1-3
cdr3_aa: CASDTPPGNTIYF

v_call: TRBV3-1/TRBV3-2
j_call: TRBJ2-6
cdr3_aa: CASSPRDRGLPRSGANVLTF

v_call: TRBV5-6
j_call: TRBJ2-7
cdr3_aa: CASSLGGYEQYF

v_call: TRBV27
j_call: TRBJ1-2
cdr3_aa: CASSLWGGNYGYTF

v_call: TRBV2
j_call: TRBJ2-7
cdr3_aa: CASSDGTGAYEQYF

v_call: TRBV4-3
j_call: TRBJ2-1
cdr3_aa: CASSQEQLNEQFF

v_call: TRBV18
j_call: TRBJ2-4
cdr3_aa: CASSPRFGDSIQYF

v_call: TRBV3-1/TRBV3-2
j_call: TRBJ1-2
cdr3_aa: CASSSEGQVVEGYTF

v_call: TRBV30
j_call: TRBJ1-6
cdr3_aa: CAWSGGFYNSPLHF

v_call: TRBV18
j_call: TRBJ2-7
cdr3_aa: CASSLTGGTPEQYF

v_call: TRBV3-1/TRBV3-2
j_call: TRBJ1-2
cdr3_aa: CASSPDRVYGYTF

v_call: TRBV7-2
j_call: TRBJ2-7
cdr3_aa: CASSSGQELREQYF

v_call: TRBV7-9
j_call: TRBJ1-1
cdr3_aa: CASSLARGRITEAFF

v_call: TRBV3-1/TRBV3-2
j_call: TRBJ2-5
cdr3_aa: CASSQRSRQETQYF

v_call: TRBV2
j_call: TRBJ1-4
cdr3_aa: CASSEGSGDEKLFF

v_call: TRBV23-1
j_call: TRBJ2-7
cdr3_aa: CASTNRQSYEQYF

v_call: TRBV7-9
j_call: TRBJ2-3
cdr3_aa: CASSQSPTPSAQYF